Each of the 19 T cell receptor beta chains below was sequenced from the same sample in a study of T cell repertoires in cytomegalovirus infection. These receptors lack a known antigen. MiXCR was run by TCRdb on the reads, yielding one entry per CDR3 protein. Altogether around 430,000 distinct CDR3 sequences are present, about two fifths being singletons, with the ten largest covering around 44%. The input for sequencing was cultured PBMCs, taken from culture after CMV antigen stimulation. The receptors derive from a human donor in good health (CMV status not recorded). Some clones in this sample may be carry-over from other donors' samples.

This clonotype has at least ten counts. V and J are TRBV28 and TRBJ2-3; 8 nucleotides agree with TRBD1. Trimming took 4 bases from V and 1 from J; bases not matched to a gene: 1. Germline assignment: CDR1 MDHEN and CDR2 SYDVKM. The CDR3 totals 14 residues. This CDR3 is CASSWGQGTDTQYF. As DNA, the CDR3 is TGTGCCAGCAGTTGGGGACAGGGCACAGATACGCAGTATTTT.

The rearrangement links TRBV5-4 to TRBJ2-2; D is unclear. This CDR3 contains 15 residues. The V gene's germline CDR1 is SGHNT and CDR2 YYREEE (reference sequence). Trimming removed 4 bases from V and 4 bases from J, with 14 bases in between. In DNA form, the CDR3 reads TGTGCCAGCAGCATCCCTGACGGAACCACCGGGGAGCTGTTTTTT. It codes for CASSIPDGTTGELFF.

This sequence joins TRBV9 and TRBJ1-2; the D is unclear. CDR1 and CDR2 (germline): SGDLS, YYNGEE. This CDR3 is built from 13 residues. Trimming stripped 0 bases from V and 6 bases from J, with 9 bases between. The CDR3 spells CASSVEWQDGYTF. The CDR3 nucleotides read TGTGCCAGCAGCGTAGAATGGCAGGATGGCTACACCTTC.

This clonotype occurred many times. V is TRBV7-8 and J is TRBJ2-1; a weak D match, TRBD2 (6 bases). Between the trimmed V and J ends, which lost 6 bases and 5 bases, there was a span of 20 bases. The CDR3 extends over 16 amino acids. Germline assignment: CDR1 SGHVS and CDR2 FQNEAQ. CDR3 nucleotides: TGTGCCAGCAGTCCCCTTAGCGGCCCTGCGGACAATGAGCAGTTCTTC. It is translated as CASSPLSGPADNEQFF.

This clonotype has a handful of counts. The chain couples TRBV7-2 to TRBJ2-7; 8 bases are shared with TRBD2. Trimming removed 4 bases from V and 2 bases from J; junction bases left unmatched: 4. This CDR3 region has 14 residues. The germline gives CDR1 SGHTA, CDR2 FQGNSA. CDR3 sequence: CASSWSGSTYEQYF. In DNA, the CDR3 is TGTGCCAGCAGCTGGAGCGGGAGCACCTACGAGCAGTACTTC. Filled out from reference TRBV7-2 and TRBJ2-7, the complete variable domain reads GAGVSQSPSNKVTEKGKDVELRCDPISGHTALYWYRQSLGQGLEFLIYFQGNSAPDKSGLPSDRFSAERTGGSVSTLTIQRTQQEDSAVYLCASSWSGSTYEQYFGPGTRLTVT.

The gene calls are TRBV5-1 and TRBJ1-3; D is unresolved. Trimming removed 0 bases from V and 0 bases from J, with 13 bases in between. The germline V gene has CDR1 SGHRS and CDR2 YFSETQ. This CDR3 has 17 amino acids. CDR3 coding DNA: TGCGCCAGCAGCTTGGACCCAGGTGGAAGCTCTGGAAACACCATATATTTT. Protein sequence: CASSLDPGGSSGNTIYF.

This rearrangement joins TRBV15 to TRBJ2-1; TRBD2 matches at 10 bases. The CDR3 contains 17 residues. Germline V gene data show CDR1 as LNHNV and CDR2 as YYDKDF (reference sequence). Trimming took 5 bases from V and 3 from J; bases not matched to a gene: 10. CDR3 protein: CATSPRLAGSIYNEQFF. CDR3 DNA: TGTGCCACCAGCCCACGACTAGCGGGCAGCATCTACAATGAGCAGTTCTTC.

The chain recombines TRBV7-2 with TRBJ2-7, with D tentatively TRBD1 (6 bases). CDR3 length equals 14 residues. Germline V gene sequence: CDR1 SGHTA, CDR2 FQGNSA. With 3 bases removed from V and 2 bases from J, the gap between germline ends came to 11 bases. The CDR3 DNA reads as TGTGCCAGCAGCTTTGACAGGAATACCTACGAGCAGTACTTC. It is translated as CASSFDRNTYEQYF.

The sample holds a few counts of this clonotype. The chain couples TRBV12-3 or TRBV12-4 to TRBJ1-1; possibly TRBD1 for D (5 bases). This CDR3 comprises 14 residues. V was shortened by 4 bases and J by 0 bases, with 9 bases between the two germline ends. The DNA of the CDR3 is TGTGCCAGCAGTTCCGACAGCATGAACACTGAAGCTTTCTTT. Its protein is CASSSDSMNTEAFF.

The chain combines TRBV5-5 with TRBJ2-1, with D unclear. The germline V and J ends were trimmed by 0 bases and 4 bases, with 11 bases remaining between them. This CDR3 region has 15 residues. Germline-derived CDR1 and CDR2 are SGHKS and YYEKEE (reference sequence). CDR3 loop: CASSLAPVAYNEQFF. The CDR3 DNA reads TGTGCCAGCAGCTTGGCCCCCGTCGCTTACAATGAGCAGTTCTTC. Full variable domain (outside the CDR3, taken from reference TRBV5-5 and TRBJ2-1): DAGVTQSPTHLIKTRGQQVTLRCSPISGHKSVSWYQQVLGQGPQFIFQYYEKEERGRGNFPDRFSARQFPNYSSELNVNALLLGDSALYLCASSLAPVAYNEQFFGPGTRLTVL.

The chain couples TRBV11-2 to TRBJ2-3, with a tentative D call TRBD1 (5 bases). Germline loops: CDR1 SGHAT, CDR2 FQNNGV. CDR3 size: 18 residues. Between the trimmed V and J ends, which lost 0 bases and 2 bases, there was a span of 18 bases. This CDR3 is CASSLDVWGSGFTDTQYF. The DNA of the CDR3 is TGTGCCAGCAGCTTAGATGTATGGGGCTCGGGTTTCACAGATACGCAGTATTTT.

This chain joins TRBV7-8 and TRBJ1-1; D remains ambiguous. Trimming left V 0 bases short and J 3 bases short, with 8 bases between. Germline values: CDR1 SGHVS, CDR2 FQNEAQ. The CDR3 sequence is 14 residues long. Here the CDR3 reads CASSLAGAHTEAFF. In DNA form, the CDR3 reads TGTGCCAGCAGCTTAGCGGGTGCACACACTGAAGCTTTCTTT.

This clonotype was seen only a few times. The chain joins TRBV7-2 to TRBJ2-1; TRBD2 aligns across 12 bases. The V segment lost 2 bases and the J segment 2 bases; nucleotides outside the gene matches: 4. CDR1 and CDR2 (germline): SGHTA, FQGNSA. This CDR3 region has 17 residues. CDR3 sequence reads: CASSLTSGRTAYNEQFF. In nucleotides, the CDR3 is TGTGCCAGCAGCTTAACTAGCGGGAGGACCGCCTACAATGAGCAGTTCTTC.

This clonotype was seen more than once but under ten times. This chain links TRBV12-3 or TRBV12-4 with TRBJ1-6; TRBD1 is a possible D gene (5 bases). This CDR3 region has 14 residues. Trimming removed 5 bases from V and 7 bases from J, with 12 bases in between. CDR3 loop: CASSRRDGNSPLHF. DNA for the CDR3: TGTGCCAGCAGTCGCCGGGACGGAAATTCACCCCTCCACTTT.

This clonotype turned up a few times. One end of the junction is discordant with germline, which a read error may explain. The J gene is TRBJ2-1, the V gene TRBV7-8; possibly TRBD1 for D (5 bases). CDR1 and CDR2 from the germline V gene are SGHVS and FQNEAQ. The CDR3 runs to 20 residues. The CDR3 region has the DNA TGTGCCAGCAGCTTAATCACTCTAACAAATCAGGGTAGATCCTTCAATGAGCAGTTCTTC. Translation: CASSLITLTNQGRSFNEQFF.

The rearrangement uses TRBV5-4 and TRBJ2-5; D is ambiguous. The CDR3 length is 13 residues. With 4 bases removed from V and 5 bases from J, the gap between germline ends came to 12 bases. Germline CDR1 reads SGHNT; CDR2 reads YYREEE (reference sequence). In DNA form, the CDR3 reads TGTGCCAGCAGCCCAGACATCCGGGAGACCCAGTACTTC. Its protein is CASSPDIRETQYF.

The chain combines TRBV7-2 with TRBJ2-1; D perhaps matches TRBD1 (6 bases). The V end lost 5 bases, the J end lost 10 bases, and 24 bases lay between the germline ends. The CDR3 has 16 residues. CDR1 and CDR2 (germline): SGHTA, FQGNSA. CDR3 sequence reads: CASSPTRSRRDIEQFF. CDR3 nucleotide sequence: TGTGCCAGCAGCCCAACCCGGAGTCGCCGGGACATCGAGCAGTTCTTC.

The CDR3 reads CASTLLSTDTQYF. The DNA for the CDR3 is TGTGCCAGCACCCTCCTGTCCACAGATACGCAGTATTTT. The chain uses TRBV7-9 and TRBJ2-3; D not certain. The CDR3 extends over 13 amino acids. Germline values: CDR1 SEHNR, CDR2 FQNEAQ (reference sequence). V dropped 7 bases and J dropped 2 bases, with 10 bases sitting between them. The full variable domain, rest sourced from reference TRBV7-9 and TRBJ2-3, is DTGVSQNPRHKITKRGQNVTFRCDPISEHNRLYWYRQTLGQGPEFLTYFQNEAQLEKSRLLSDRFSAERPKGSFSTLEIQRTEQGDSAMYLCASTLLSTDTQYFGPGTRLTVL.

The genes are TRBV5-4 and TRBJ1-1; D uncertain. CDR3 length: 14 residues. The V gene's germline CDR1 is SGHNT and CDR2 YYREEE (reference sequence). With 7 bases removed from V and 2 bases from J, the gap between germline ends came to 15 bases. This chain's CDR3 is CASWQANLNTEAFF. CDR3 bases: TGTGCCAGCTGGCAGGCCAATTTAAACACTGAAGCTTTCTTT.